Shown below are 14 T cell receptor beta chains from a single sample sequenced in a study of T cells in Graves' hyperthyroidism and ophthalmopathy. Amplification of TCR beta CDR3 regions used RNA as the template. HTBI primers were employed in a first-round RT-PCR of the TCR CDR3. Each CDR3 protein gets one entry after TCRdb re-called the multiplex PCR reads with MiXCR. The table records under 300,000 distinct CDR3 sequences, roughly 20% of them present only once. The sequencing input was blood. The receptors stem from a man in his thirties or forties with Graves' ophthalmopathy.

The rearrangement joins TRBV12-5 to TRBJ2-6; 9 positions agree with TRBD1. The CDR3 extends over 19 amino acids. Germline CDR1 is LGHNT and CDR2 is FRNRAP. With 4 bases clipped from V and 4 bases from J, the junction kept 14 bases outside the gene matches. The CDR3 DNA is TGTGCTAGTGGTTCCCCTCCGGGACAGGGAACTTCGGGGGCCAACGTCCTGACTTTC. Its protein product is CASGSPPGQGTSGANVLTF. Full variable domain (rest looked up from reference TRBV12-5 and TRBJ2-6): DARVTQTPRHKVTEMGQEVTMRCQPILGHNTVFWYRQTMMQGLELLAYFRNRAPLDDSGMPKDRFSAEMPDATLATLKIQPSEPRDSAVYFCASGSPPGQGTSGANVLTFGAGSRLTVL.

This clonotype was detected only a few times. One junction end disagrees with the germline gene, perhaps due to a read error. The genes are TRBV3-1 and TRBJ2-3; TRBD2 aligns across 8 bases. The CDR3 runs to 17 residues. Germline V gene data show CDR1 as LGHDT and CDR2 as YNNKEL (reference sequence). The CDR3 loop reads CASSQVIREGNTGTQYF. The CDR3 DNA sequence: TGTGCCAGCAGCCAAGTTATACGGGAGGGGAACACAGGTACGCAGTATTTT.

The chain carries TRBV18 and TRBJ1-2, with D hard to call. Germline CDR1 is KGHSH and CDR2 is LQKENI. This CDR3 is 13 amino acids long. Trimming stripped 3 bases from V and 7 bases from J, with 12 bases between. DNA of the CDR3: TGTGCCAGCTCACCCCTACGGGGAATTGGCTACACCTTC. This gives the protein CASSPLRGIGYTF.

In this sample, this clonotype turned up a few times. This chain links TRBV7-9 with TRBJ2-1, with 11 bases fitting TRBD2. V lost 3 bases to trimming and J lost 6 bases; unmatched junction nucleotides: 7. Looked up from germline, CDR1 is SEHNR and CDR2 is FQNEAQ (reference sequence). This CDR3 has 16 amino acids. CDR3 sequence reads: CASSLTSGALTNEQFF. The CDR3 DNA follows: TGTGCCAGCAGCTTGACTAGCGGGGCCCTGACCAATGAGCAGTTCTTC.

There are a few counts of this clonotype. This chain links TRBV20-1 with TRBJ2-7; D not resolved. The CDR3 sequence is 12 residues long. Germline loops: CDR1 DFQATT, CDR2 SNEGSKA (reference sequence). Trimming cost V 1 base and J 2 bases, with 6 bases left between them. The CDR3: CSARGTAYEQYF. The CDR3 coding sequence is TGCAGTGCTAGAGGTACAGCCTACGAGCAGTACTTC.

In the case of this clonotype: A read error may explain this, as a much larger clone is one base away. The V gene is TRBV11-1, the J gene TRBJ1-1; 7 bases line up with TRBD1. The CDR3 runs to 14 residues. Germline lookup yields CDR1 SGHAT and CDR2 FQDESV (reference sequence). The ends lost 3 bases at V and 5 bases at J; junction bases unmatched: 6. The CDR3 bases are TGTGCCAGCAGCTTGACAGGGTTGGGGACTGAAGCTTTCTTT. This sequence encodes CASSLTGLGTEAFF.

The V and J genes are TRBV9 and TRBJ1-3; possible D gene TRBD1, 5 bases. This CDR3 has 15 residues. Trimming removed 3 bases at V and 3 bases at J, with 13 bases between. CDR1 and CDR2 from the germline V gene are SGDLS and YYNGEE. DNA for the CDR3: TGTGCCAGCAGCGGAGTTGAACAGGTTGGAAACACCATATATTTT. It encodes CASSGVEQVGNTIYF.

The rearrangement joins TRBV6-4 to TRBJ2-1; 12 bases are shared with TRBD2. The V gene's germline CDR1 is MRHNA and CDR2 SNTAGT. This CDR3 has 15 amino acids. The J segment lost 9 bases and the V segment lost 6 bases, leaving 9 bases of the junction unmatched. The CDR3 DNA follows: TGTGCCAGCAGCCTGCTAGCGGGAGGGCCCGCTGAGCAGTTCTTC. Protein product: CASSLLAGGPAEQFF.

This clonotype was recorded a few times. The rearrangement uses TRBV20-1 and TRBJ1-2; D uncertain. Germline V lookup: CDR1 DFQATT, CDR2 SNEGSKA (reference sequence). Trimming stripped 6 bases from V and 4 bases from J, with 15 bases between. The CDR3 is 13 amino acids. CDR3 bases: TGCAGTGCCCTACCGGACCAGAGCTATGGCTACACCTTC. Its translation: CSALPDQSYGYTF.

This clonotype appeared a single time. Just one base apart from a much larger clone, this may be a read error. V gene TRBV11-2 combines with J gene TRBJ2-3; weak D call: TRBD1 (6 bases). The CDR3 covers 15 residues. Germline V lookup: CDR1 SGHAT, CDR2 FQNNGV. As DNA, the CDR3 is TGTGCCAGCAGCTTAGCCCCAGGGGCTACAGGTACGCAGTATTTT. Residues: CASSLAPGATGTQYF.

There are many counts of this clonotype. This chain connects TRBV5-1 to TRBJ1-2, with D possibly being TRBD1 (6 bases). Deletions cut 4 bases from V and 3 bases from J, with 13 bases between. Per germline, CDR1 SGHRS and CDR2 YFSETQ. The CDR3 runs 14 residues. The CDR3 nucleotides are TGCGCCAGCAGCCCGGGGGCGGCAGACTATGGCTACACCTTC. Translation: CASSPGAADYGYTF.

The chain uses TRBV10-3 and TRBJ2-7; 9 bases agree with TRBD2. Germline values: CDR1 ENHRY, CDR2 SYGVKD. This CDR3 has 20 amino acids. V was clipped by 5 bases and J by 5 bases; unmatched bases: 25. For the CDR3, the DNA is TGTGCCATCAGTCGGACCCTCCCGATAATGGTGGCTAGCGGGAACCACGAGCAGTACTTC. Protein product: CAISRTLPIMVASGNHEQYF.

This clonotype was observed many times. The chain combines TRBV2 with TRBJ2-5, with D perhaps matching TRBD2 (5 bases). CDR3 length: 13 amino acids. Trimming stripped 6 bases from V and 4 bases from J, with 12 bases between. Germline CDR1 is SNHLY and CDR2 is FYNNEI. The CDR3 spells CASRDGAAETQYF. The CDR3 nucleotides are TGTGCCAGCAGGGACGGAGCGGCAGAGACCCAGTACTTC.

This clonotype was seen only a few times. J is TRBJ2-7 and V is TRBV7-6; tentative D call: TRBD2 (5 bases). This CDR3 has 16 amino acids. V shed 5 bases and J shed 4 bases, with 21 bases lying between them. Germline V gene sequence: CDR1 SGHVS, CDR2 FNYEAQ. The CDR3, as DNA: TGTGCCAGCAGCGAACTACGCCCCCCGAGGGATTACGAGCAGTACTTC. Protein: CASSELRPPRDYEQYF.